This T cell receptor beta chain stems from a study of control samples from healthy donors and cancer patients. This CDR3 comprises 14 residues. The table came from immunoSEQ multiplex PCR; TCRdb's copy has only in-frame clones and leaves some out. This table has about 120,000 clones, 80% to 95% appearing once. The TCR originated in a man between 18 and 35 years old in good health. V usage is TRBV21-1 and J usage is TRBJ1-5; the table assigns TRBD1, which was not confirmed against the DNA. TRBV21-1 is annotated as a pseudogene. The sample comprised blood. The CDR3 DNA follows: TGTGCCAGCAGCAAAGTGGGACAGAATCAGCCCCAGCATTTT. It codes for CASSKVGQNQPQHF.